The present T cell receptor beta chain was sequenced within a study of blood T cell repertoires in COVID-19. Study-wide background: Sources were T cells, B-cell-depleted T cells, or PBMCs; the material itself was cDNA or gDNA.

V was shortened by 2 bases and J by 0 bases, with 4 bases between the two germline ends. Looked up from germline, CDR1 is MNHEY and CDR2 is SMNVEV (reference sequence). The length of the CDR3 is 13 residues. Data came from immunoSEQ multiplex PCR; TCRdb stores just in-frame clones and leaves some out. Of a few hundred thousand clones listed, around 85% are singletons. The genes are TRBV27 and TRBJ1-1, with D hard to call. The sequenced sample was PBMCs or T cells enriched from blood (not recorded which). This TCR came from a woman aged 55 to 70 who had recovered from COVID-19. In DNA form, the CDR3 reads TGTGCCAGCAGTTTACTCCTGAACACTGAAGCTTTCTTT. This gives the protein CASSLLLNTEAFF.